The clone carrying this T cell receptor (beta chain) was counted a few times. The data belong to a study of T-cell reconstitution after alpha-beta-depleted transplantation in children. The TCRbeta library was prepared with unique molecular identifiers. TCRdb reprocessed the PCR reads via MiXCR and lists one record per CDR3 protein. In the table there are around 250,000 distinct CDR3 sequences, 9.9% of which are singletons. CDR3 length: 13 amino acids. Looked up from germline, CDR1 is WSHSY and CDR2 is SAAADI. V was trimmed by 3 bases and J by 8 bases, leaving 11 bases between them. The material was PBMCs from the stem cell graft donor, obtained from the stem cell graft. This sequence joins TRBV10-2 and TRBJ2-1; TRBD2 might be the D (6 bases). The TCR comes from a human donor who donated a stem cell graft to a child with SCID. CDR3 residues: CASSDTASDEQFF. CDR3 bases: TGCGCCAGCAGTGATACGGCTAGCGATGAGCAGTTCTTC.